This T cell receptor beta chain stems from a study of shared T cell receptors in the human thymus. The CDR3 is 15 residues long. Trimming at V came to 3 bases and at J to 10 bases, leaving 10 bases not matched to a gene. The germline V gene has CDR1 SGHNT and CDR2 YYREEE (reference sequence). Profiled with immunoSEQ multiplex PCR; TCRdb holds only in-frame clones, not every one. The sample lists about 660,000 clones, approximately 87% seen once, with around 0.0099% in the top ten. The same specimen was also included in a second study, on human thymus T cells. That source adds: The sample donors, healthy Finnish infants, were having corrective surgery for congenital heart defects. In corrective heart surgery, resections were taken, and these provided the thymus tissue. Within thymic and blood repertoires, V and J gene usage appeared to be biased.

This receptor was taken from a boy in the first two years of life with a congenital heart defect. The rearrangement uses TRBV5-4 and TRBJ1-4, with 9 bases identical to TRBD1. The sequenced material came from thymocytes. CDR3 in amino acids: CASSSPGTGSGKLFF. DNA for the CDR3: TGTGCCAGCAGCTCACCGGGGACAGGGAGCGGAAAACTGTTTTTT.